This passage covers 6 T cell receptor beta chains from one sample sequenced in a study of blood T cell repertoires in COVID-19. The method was immunoSEQ multiplex PCR; TCRdb's version includes in-frame clones alone and lacks a portion of them. This table holds 170,000 or so clones, about 83% found once. Material for sequencing was peripheral blood. The receptors here all came from a woman between 70 and 85 years old with COVID-19, enrolled during active disease.

The V gene is TRBV11-2, the J gene TRBJ1-3, with D tentatively TRBD1 (6 bases). The CDR3 loop spans 16 amino acids. CDR1 is SGHAT, CDR2 FQNNGV, per germline. Trimming took 5 bases from V and 1 from J, leaving 15 bases between them. The DNA of the CDR3 is TGTGCCAGCAGCCTAAGACAGGATCGGTCTGGAAACACCATATATTTT. Amino acid sequence: CASSLRQDRSGNTIYF.

The chain links TRBV7-8 to TRBJ1-2; D not resolved. Trimming pared 5 bases from V and 1 base from J, leaving 17 bases between. The CDR3 extends over 16 amino acids. Germline-derived CDR1 and CDR2 are SGHVS and FQNEAQ. This chain's CDR3 is CASSPGWGDGNYGYTF. The CDR3 nucleotides read TGTGCCAGCAGCCCCGGATGGGGAGATGGTAACTATGGCTACACCTTC. Drawing the rest from reference TRBV7-8 and TRBJ1-2, the complete variable domain is GAGVSQSPRYKVAKRGQDVALRCDPISGHVSLFWYQQALGQGPEFLTYFQNEAQLDKSGLPSDRFFAERPEGSVSTLKIQRTQQEDSAVYLCASSPGWGDGNYGYTFGSGTRLTVV.

V and J are TRBV3-1 (or the pseudogene TRBV3-2) and TRBJ2-7, with TRBD2 matching over 12 bases. This CDR3 is built from 20 residues. Trimming at V came to 1 base and at J to 4 bases, leaving 17 bases not matched to a gene. The V gene's germline CDR1 is LGHDT and CDR2 YNNKEL (reference sequence). DNA of the CDR3: TGTGCCAGCAGCCAAGTGGAACTAGCGGGAGGTCTTACTCGAAATTACGAGCAGTACTTC. Encoded protein: CASSQVELAGGLTRNYEQYF.

J is TRBJ2-1 and V is TRBV7-3; D perhaps matches TRBD1 (6 bases). This CDR3 region has 13 residues. The V gene lost 3 bases and the J gene lost 6 bases, with 9 bases spanning the gap. Looked up from germline, CDR1 is SGHTA and CDR2 is FQGTGA. CDR3 nucleotide sequence: TGTGCCAGCAGCTTGGGGGCGCCCAATGAGCAGTTCTTC. Residues: CASSLGAPNEQFF.

V is TRBV6-5 and J is TRBJ2-7, with TRBD2 matching over 9 bases. V shed 4 bases and J 2 bases; nucleotides not matched to a gene: 3. The CDR3 extends over 14 amino acids. Germline V lookup: CDR1 MNHEY, CDR2 SVGAGI. The CDR3 is CASSSGGRAYEQYF. The CDR3 DNA reads TGTGCCAGCAGTTCGGGCGGGAGGGCCTACGAGCAGTACTTC.

The chain joins TRBV4-3 to TRBJ2-1, with TRBD2 matching 8 bases. Trimming took 0 bases from V and 1 from J; bases not matched to a gene: 14. Germline CDR1 reads LGHNA; CDR2 reads YSLEER. The CDR3 has 20 residues. Here the CDR3 reads CASSQDSSAGEPRSYNEQFF. CDR3 DNA sequence: TGCGCCAGCAGCCAAGATAGCTCAGCGGGAGAGCCAAGGTCCTACAATGAGCAGTTCTTC.